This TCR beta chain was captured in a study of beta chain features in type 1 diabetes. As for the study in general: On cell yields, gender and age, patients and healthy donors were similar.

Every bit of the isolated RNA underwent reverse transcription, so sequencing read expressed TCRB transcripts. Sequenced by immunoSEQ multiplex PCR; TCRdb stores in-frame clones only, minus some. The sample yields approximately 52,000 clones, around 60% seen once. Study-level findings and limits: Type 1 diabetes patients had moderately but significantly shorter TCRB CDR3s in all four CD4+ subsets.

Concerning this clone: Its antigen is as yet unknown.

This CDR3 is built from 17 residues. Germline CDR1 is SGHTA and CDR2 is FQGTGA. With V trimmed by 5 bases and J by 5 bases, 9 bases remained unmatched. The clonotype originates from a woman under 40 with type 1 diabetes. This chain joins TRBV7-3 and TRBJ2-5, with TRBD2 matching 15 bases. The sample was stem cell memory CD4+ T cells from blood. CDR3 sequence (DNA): TGTGCCAGCAGCCCGGGACTAGCGGGAGGAACGGGGGAGACCCAGTACTTC. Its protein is CASSPGLAGGTGETQYF.